Listed here are 24 T cell receptor beta chains from one sample, sequenced in a study of TIL therapy for anti-PD-1-resistant metastatic lung cancer. The time point is: pre-treatment sample, taken before nivolumab and TIL therapy. Sequencing used immunoSEQ v3. The table came from immunoSEQ multiplex PCR; TCRdb's copy has only in-frame clones and leaves some out. The table has 50,000 to 70,000 clones, 75% to 90% seen once. The material sequenced was blood, taken at baseline. These receptors originate from a person between 25 and 80 years old with non-small cell lung cancer.

The gene calls are TRBV3-1 (or the pseudogene TRBV3-2) and TRBJ2-5; D possibly corresponds to TRBD2 (6 bases). CDR3 length equals 15 residues. Trimming left V 1 base short and J 4 bases short, with 13 bases between. From germline, CDR1 is LGHDT and CDR2 YNNKEL (reference sequence). CDR3 nucleotides: TGTGCCAGCAGCCAAGGGCTAGCGAAAGGAGAGACCCAGTACTTC. It codes for CASSQGLAKGETQYF.

The V and J genes are TRBV25-1 and TRBJ2-7, with D unclear. Trimming shortened V by 5 bases and J by 0 bases, and 8 bases separated the two germline ends. The CDR3 is 13 amino acids. CDR1 is MGHDK and CDR2 is SYGVNS in the germline V gene. In DNA, the CDR3 is TGTGCCAGCAGTAGATCACCCTCCTACGAGCAGTACTTC. Amino acid sequence: CASSRSPSYEQYF.

The chain employs TRBV4-1 and TRBJ1-6; 7 bases map to TRBD1. The trim removed 4 bases at V and 6 bases at J, leaving 9 bases unmatched. The CDR3 is made up of 16 amino acids. Germline loops: CDR1 MGHRA, CDR2 YSYEKL. CDR3 sequence: CASSRDRVGGNSPLHF. In DNA, the CDR3 is TGCGCCAGCAGCCGCGACAGGGTAGGAGGTAATTCACCCCTCCACTTT.

The gene calls are TRBV6-5 and TRBJ2-3, with a tentative D call TRBD2 (6 bases). Trimming cost V 7 bases and J 0 bases, with 14 bases left between them. Germline loops: CDR1 MNHEY, CDR2 SVGAGI. The CDR3 totals 15 residues. The CDR3 nucleotides are TGTGCCAGCACCTCGGGGGACTCGAGCACAGATACGCAGTATTTT. It encodes CASTSGDSSTDTQYF.

The J gene is TRBJ2-1, the V gene TRBV7-9, with a possible D match to TRBD2 (5 bases). V lost 4 bases and J lost 2, with 18 bases in between. CDR3 length equals 17 residues. The germline CDR1 and CDR2 sequences are SEHNR and FQNEAQ (reference sequence). The CDR3 spells CASSSYIQSGAYNEQFF. As DNA, the CDR3 is TGTGCCAGCAGCTCCTACATACAAAGCGGAGCCTACAATGAGCAGTTCTTC.

The chain uses TRBV4-1 and TRBJ1-2; no clear D gene. CDR3 size: 12 residues. The V gene's germline CDR1 is MGHRA and CDR2 YSYEKL. V dropped 3 bases and J dropped 7 bases, with 9 bases sitting between them. The chain's CDR3 is CASSQAGGGYTF. CDR3 coding DNA: TGCGCCAGCAGCCAGGCAGGCGGTGGCTACACCTTC.

The chain employs TRBV5-4 and TRBJ2-6; D not certain. The CDR3 is 17 amino acids. CDR1 SGHNT and CDR2 YYREEE come from the germline V gene (reference sequence). V was pared by 1 base and J by 4 bases, with 15 bases between. CDR3 residues: CASSLILTLPGANVLTF. DNA of the CDR3: TGTGCCAGCAGCTTGATTCTAACCCTCCCCGGGGCCAACGTCCTGACTTTC. Complete variable domain (other parts from reference TRBV5-4 and TRBJ2-6): ETGVTQSPTHLIKTRGQQVTLRCSSQSGHNTVSWYQQALGQGPQFIFQYYREEENGRGNFPPRFSGLQFPNYSSELNVNALELDDSALYLCASSLILTLPGANVLTFGAGSRLTVL.

This sequence joins TRBV18 and TRBJ2-6; tentatively, D is TRBD2 (7 bases). The CDR3 extends over 19 amino acids. Trimming pared 0 bases from V and 0 bases from J, leaving 15 bases between. Germline assignment: CDR1 KGHSH and CDR2 LQKENI. CDR3 DNA sequence: TGTGCCAGCTCACCACCGGGGAGGGGGGCGTCCTCTGGGGCCAACGTCCTGACTTTC. Translation: CASSPPGRGASSGANVLTF.

The rearrangement joins TRBV19 to TRBJ2-2; 8 positions agree with TRBD2. The germline CDR1 and CDR2 sequences are LNHDA and SQIVND (reference sequence). The ends lost 6 bases at V and 4 bases at J; junction bases unmatched: 7. The CDR3 is made up of 15 amino acids. The CDR3 sequence: CASRVGSGTTGELFF. CDR3 in DNA: TGTGCCAGTAGAGTAGGTAGCGGGACCACCGGGGAGCTGTTTTTT.

J is TRBJ2-3 and V is TRBV5-1; 9 bases map to TRBD2. The CDR3 has 17 amino acids. Germline V gene sequence: CDR1 SGHRS, CDR2 YFSETQ. Unmatched junction bases numbered 12, after V lost 4 bases and J lost 3 bases. In nucleotides, the CDR3 is TGCGCCAGCAGCAAGGGCTCGGCGGGAGGGCAGACAGATACGCAGTATTTT. This sequence encodes CASSKGSAGGQTDTQYF.

The chain combines TRBV10-1 with TRBJ2-3; 7 nucleotides agree with TRBD1. Germline CDR1 is WNHNN and CDR2 is SYGVQD (reference sequence). The CDR3 loop spans 15 amino acids. With V trimmed by 7 bases and J by 2 bases, 9 bases remained unmatched. CDR3 protein: CASNLGQDPTDTQYF. In DNA form, the CDR3 reads TGCGCCAGCAACCTTGGACAGGACCCCACAGATACGCAGTATTTT.

The chain links TRBV19 to TRBJ1-6, with a weak D call TRBD1 (5 bases). The germline V gene has CDR1 LNHDA and CDR2 SQIVND (reference sequence). The CDR3 is 15 amino acids. V lost 7 bases and J 3 bases, leaving 13 bases between the germline ends. The CDR3 region has the DNA TGTGCCAGTAAGACCCTGGACAACTATAATTCACCCCTCCACTTT. It yields the protein CASKTLDNYNSPLHF.

This sequence joins TRBV5-1 and TRBJ2-7, with D unresolved. The V gene's germline CDR1 is SGHRS and CDR2 YFSETQ. This CDR3 has 11 amino acids. Trimming removed 5 bases from V and 5 bases from J, with 8 bases in between. CDR3 nucleotides: TGCGCCAGCAGGATTGCGGACGAGCAGTACTTC. Its protein is CASRIADEQYF. Combining the CDR3 with reference TRBV5-1 and TRBJ2-7 gives the whole variable domain KAGVTQTPRYLIKTRGQQVTLSCSPISGHRSVSWYQQTPGQGLQFLFEYFSETQRNKGNFPGRFSGRQFSNSRSEMNVSTLELGDSALYLCASRIADEQYFGPGTRLTVT.

The genes are TRBV24-1 and TRBJ2-3; D not certain. The CDR3 extends over 15 amino acids. Trimming pared 2 bases from V and 0 bases from J, leaving 8 bases between. CDR1 is KGHDR and CDR2 is SFDVKD in the germline V gene. Here the CDR3 reads CATSDWVGSTDTQYF. The CDR3 nucleotides read TGTGCCACCAGTGATTGGGTAGGGAGCACAGATACGCAGTATTTT.

This rearrangement joins TRBV6-5 to TRBJ2-7; no definite D call. With 0 bases removed from V and 3 bases from J, the gap between germline ends came to 12 bases. Germline V lookup: CDR1 MNHEY, CDR2 SVGAGI. This CDR3 has 15 amino acids. The DNA for the CDR3 is TGTGCCAGCAGTTACTCGTTAGGGTCGATCTACGAGCAGTACTTC. Protein sequence: CASSYSLGSIYEQYF.

The chain couples TRBV21-1 to TRBJ1-2; TRBD1 is taken as the D call from the table, unchecked against the DNA. TRBV21-1 is marked as a pseudogene. The CDR3 loop spans 15 amino acids. This CDR3 is CARNLWTGGFYGYTF. For the CDR3, the DNA is TGTGCCAGGAATCTTTGGACAGGGGGCTTTTATGGCTACACCTTC.

The genes are TRBV27 and TRBJ2-1, with TRBD2 matching over 11 bases. CDR3 length: 16 amino acids. V lost 4 bases and J lost 8; bases outside the gene matches: 10. CDR1 MNHEY and CDR2 SMNVEV come from the germline V gene (reference sequence). The CDR3 DNA sequence: TGTGCCAGCAGTTCGATAGCGGGAGGGCCCGGGGATGAGCAGTTCTTC. It specifies CASSSIAGGPGDEQFF.

The chain carries TRBV6-5 and TRBJ1-2, with D possibly TRBD1 on 6 matching bases. CDR1 is MNHEY and CDR2 is SVGAGI in the germline V gene. Trimming shortened V by 7 bases and J by 5 bases, and 20 bases separated the two germline ends. The CDR3 is 15 residues long. The CDR3 spells CASNFQGPSAYGYTF. The CDR3 DNA is TGTGCCAGCAATTTCCAGGGGCCCTCAGCTTATGGCTACACCTTC.

The rearrangement uses TRBV28 and TRBJ2-7; no definite D call. The germline V gene has CDR1 MDHEN and CDR2 SYDVKM. The CDR3 spans 12 residues. V lost 10 bases and J lost 0, with 10 bases in between. CDR3 residues: CATRVSSYEQYF. CDR3 sequence (DNA): TGTGCCACTCGGGTGAGCTCCTACGAGCAGTACTTC.

The DNA for the CDR3 is TGTGCCAGCAGCCCTAAGGGGGAAATTCCTGAAGCTTTCTTT. It is translated as CASSPKGEIPEAFF. V and J are TRBV7-8 and TRBJ1-1; possible D gene TRBD1, 6 bases. Germline lookup yields CDR1 SGHVS and CDR2 FQNEAQ. V lost 5 bases to trimming and J lost 6 bases, with 16 bases between them. The CDR3 is made up of 14 amino acids.

J is TRBJ2-2 and V is TRBV28, with TRBD1 as a possible D gene (5 bases). V gave up 2 bases and J gave up 4 bases, with 5 bases separating them. This CDR3 is built from 13 residues. CDR1 is MDHEN, CDR2 SYDVKM, per germline. The CDR3 spells CASSLQGTGELFF. The CDR3 nucleotides read TGTGCCAGCAGTTTACAGGGCACCGGGGAGCTGTTTTTT.

This clone has at least ten counts. The chain joins TRBV5-1 to TRBJ1-3; no clear D gene. Germline V gene lookup returns CDR1 SGHRS and CDR2 YFSETQ. The CDR3 spans 16 residues. The V and J ends lost 5 bases and 0 bases respectively, with 15 bases between them. CDR3 coding DNA: TGCGCCAGCAGTTCCGGAAGCATCACCTCTGGAAACACCATATATTTT. Translating gives CASSSGSITSGNTIYF.

This clone was counted only a few times. V and J are TRBV15 and TRBJ2-7, with D unclear. The CDR3 extends over 15 amino acids. With 0 bases removed from V and 0 bases from J, the gap between germline ends came to 9 bases. Looked up from germline, CDR1 is LNHNV and CDR2 is YYDKDF (reference sequence). CDR3 coding DNA: TGTGCCACCAGCAGAGAGCGATTTAGCTCCTACGAGCAGTACTTC. The encoded protein is CATSRERFSSYEQYF.

The V and J genes are TRBV7-2 and TRBJ2-2; 9 bases align to TRBD1. This CDR3 is 14 amino acids long. Germline V gene data show CDR1 as SGHTA and CDR2 as FQGNSA. The V and J ends lost 3 bases and 4 bases, in that order; junction bases with no gene match: 0. The CDR3, as DNA: TGTGCCAGCAGCTTGACAGGGGGCACCGGGGAGCTGTTTTTT. It translates to CASSLTGGTGELFF.